The clone carrying this T cell receptor (beta chain) was seen only once. Antigen unknown. This sample was taken from a study of TIL therapy for anti-PD-1-resistant metastatic lung cancer. Study-level points and caveats: The baseline peripheral repertoire was partially replaced by infused TIL clonotypes that later decayed.

This CDR3 region has 14 residues. Germline values: CDR1 SGHVS, CDR2 FNYEAQ. Trimming removed 3 bases at V and 7 bases at J, with 13 bases between. Time point reported: pre-treatment sample, taken before nivolumab and TIL therapy. Sequencing used immunoSEQ v3. Generated by immunoSEQ multiplex PCR, the TCRdb table keeps only in-frame clones and is missing some. The sample gives tens of thousands of clones, 55% to 70% of which show up once; around 6.1% is in the top ten. Sequenced here: blood, sampled at baseline. This receptor was identified in a person aged 25 to 80 with non-small cell lung cancer. The chain is built from TRBV7-6 and TRBJ2-1; a possible D gene is TRBD1 (6 bases). The CDR3 loop is CASSLQGRRNEQFF. The CDR3 DNA follows: TGTGCCAGCAGCTTGCAGGGGCGCCGGAATGAGCAGTTCTTC.